This is a list of T cell receptor beta chains from one sample in a study of cytomegalovirus exposure and HLA in healthy donors. TCRdb keeps only in-frame clones here, not all; method: immunoSEQ multiplex PCR. The sample records 180,000 or so clones, almost 80% being singletons. Material: PBMCs. The receptors were gathered from a man in his forties or fifties in good health and CMV-seropositive. The CDR3 runs from the conserved cysteine through the conserved F or W. D genes are given only for firm matches. The size of a clone is reported for some rows only, either as once, few or many, or as a class for expanded clones.

cdr3_length: 15
v_call: TRBV28
j_call: TRBJ2-3
d_call: TRBD2
clone_size: few
cdr3_nt: TGTGCCAGCAGTTTGGGGGGGAGTGGCACAGATACGCAGTATTTT
cdr3_aa: CASSLGGSGTDTQYF

cdr3_length: 15
v_call: TRBV6-1
j_call: TRBJ1-2
d_call: TRBD1
clone_size: -
cdr3_nt: TGTGCCAGCCCGAGTGGGACAGTCGCTAACTATGGCTACACCTTC
cdr3_aa: CASPSGTVANYGYTF

cdr3_length: 16
v_call: TRBV4-2
j_call: TRBJ2-4
d_call: -
clone_size: -
cdr3_nt: TGTGCCAGCAGTTCTAGGTTGGAAACCCTGGGAAACATTCAGTACTTC
cdr3_aa: CASSSRLETLGNIQYF

cdr3_length: 15
v_call: TRBV6-5
j_call: TRBJ2-1
d_call: -
clone_size: -
cdr3_nt: TGTGCCAGCAGTTACTTCACGAGCTCCTACAATGAGCAGTTCTTC
cdr3_aa: CASSYFTSSYNEQFF

cdr3_length: 12
v_call: TRBV10-2
j_call: TRBJ1-5
d_call: TRBD1
clone_size: -
cdr3_nt: TGCGCCAGCCGGGAGGGGGCGGGTCCCCAGCATTTT
cdr3_aa: CASREGAGPQHF

cdr3_length: 14
v_call: TRBV9
j_call: TRBJ1-2
d_call: -
clone_size: -
cdr3_nt: TGTGCCAGCAGCGTAGTCACAGCTACCTATGGCTACACCTTC
cdr3_aa: CASSVVTATYGYTF

cdr3_length: 16
v_call: TRBV6-5
j_call: TRBJ2-2
d_call: -
clone_size: -
cdr3_nt: TGTGCCAGCAGTTACCCGCCGGGGATGAACACCGGGGAGCTGTTTTTT
cdr3_aa: CASSYPPGMNTGELFF

cdr3_length: 14
v_call: TRBV4-1
j_call: TRBJ2-3
d_call: TRBD1
clone_size: few
cdr3_nt: TGCGCCAGCAGGAACAGGGGACCCACAGATACGCAGTATTTT
cdr3_aa: CASRNRGPTDTQYF

cdr3_length: 17
v_call: TRBV14
j_call: TRBJ2-2
d_call: -
clone_size: -
cdr3_nt: TGTGCCAGCAGCTACCAAGTACTAGCTACAAACACCGGGGAGCTGTTTTTT
cdr3_aa: CASSYQVLATNTGELFF

cdr3_length: 13
v_call: TRBV18
j_call: TRBJ2-5
d_call: TRBD1
clone_size: -
cdr3_nt: TGTGCCAGCTCACCGGGACAGGGAAAGCTGTTGGACTTC
cdr3_aa: CASSPGQGKLLDF

cdr3_length: 16
v_call: TRBV7-6
j_call: TRBJ2-5
d_call: TRBD2
clone_size: -
cdr3_nt: TGTGCCAGCAGCTTAGGGACTAGCGGGGGGGCGGAGACCCAGTACTTC
cdr3_aa: CASSLGTSGGAETQYF

cdr3_length: 17
v_call: TRBV28
j_call: TRBJ2-2
d_call: -
clone_size: -
cdr3_nt: TGTGCCAGCAGTACGTCTGGAGGGCGGGGTAGGGCCGGGGAGCTGTTTTTT
cdr3_aa: CASSTSGGRGRAGELFF

cdr3_length: 16
v_call: TRBV4-2
j_call: TRBJ1-1
d_call: TRBD1
clone_size: -
cdr3_nt: TGTGCCAGCAGCCAAGTCCCTAGGGGGCTCGGCACTGAAGCTTTCTTT
cdr3_aa: CASSQVPRGLGTEAFF

cdr3_length: 16
v_call: TRBV15
j_call: TRBJ2-1
d_call: TRBD1
clone_size: -
cdr3_nt: TGTGCCACCAGAACCGGTGGGGACAGGGTCTACAATGAGCAGTTCTTC
cdr3_aa: CATRTGGDRVYNEQFF

cdr3_length: 13
v_call: TRBV5-4
j_call: TRBJ2-7
d_call: TRBD1
clone_size: -
cdr3_nt: TGTGCCAGCAGCCGACCCACAGGGGGCGAGCAGTACTTC
cdr3_aa: CASSRPTGGEQYF

cdr3_length: 14
v_call: TRBV11-3
j_call: TRBJ1-4
d_call: -
clone_size: few
cdr3_nt: TGTGCCAGCAGCTTAGGGACGGGAGGCGAAAAACTGTTTTTT
cdr3_aa: CASSLGTGGEKLFF

cdr3_length: 14
v_call: TRBV7-2
j_call: TRBJ2-7
d_call: TRBD2
clone_size: -
cdr3_nt: TGTGCCAGCAGCTTGACTAGCGGGGTCTACGAGCAGTACTTC
cdr3_aa: CASSLTSGVYEQYF

cdr3_length: 16
v_call: TRBV14
j_call: TRBJ1-4
d_call: -
clone_size: -
cdr3_nt: TGTGCCAGCAGCCAAGAAGGACTGGGGTCTAATGAAAAACTGTTTTTT
cdr3_aa: CASSQEGLGSNEKLFF

cdr3_length: 13
v_call: TRBV4-1
j_call: TRBJ1-4
d_call: -
clone_size: -
cdr3_nt: TGCGCCAGCAGCCCTATAACTAATGAAAAACTGTTTTTT
cdr3_aa: CASSPITNEKLFF

cdr3_length: 15
v_call: TRBV27
j_call: TRBJ1-1
d_call: -
clone_size: -
cdr3_nt: TGTGCCAGCAGTTTATCTTCTAACAGCAACACTGAAGCTTTCTTT
cdr3_aa: CASSLSSNSNTEAFF

cdr3_length: 14
v_call: TRBV9
j_call: TRBJ2-5
d_call: TRBD1
clone_size: few
cdr3_nt: TGTGCCAGCAGCGAGGACAGGGTAACCGAGACCCAGTACTTC
cdr3_aa: CASSEDRVTETQYF

cdr3_length: 14
v_call: TRBV28
j_call: TRBJ2-7
d_call: TRBD2
clone_size: -
cdr3_nt: TGTGCCAGCAGTCTCCCGGGACTAGCCTCCGAGCAGTACTTC
cdr3_aa: CASSLPGLASEQYF

cdr3_length: 17
v_call: TRBV11-2
j_call: TRBJ1-6
d_call: -
clone_size: -
cdr3_nt: TGTGCCAGCAGCTTAGATGGTGAGATTATATCAAATTCACCCCTCCACTTT
cdr3_aa: CASSLDGEIISNSPLHF

cdr3_length: 14
v_call: TRBV19
j_call: TRBJ2-4
d_call: -
clone_size: -
cdr3_nt: TGTGCCAGTAGTCTCAGGGGAGCCAAAAACATTCAGTACTTC
cdr3_aa: CASSLRGAKNIQYF

cdr3_length: 12
v_call: TRBV2
j_call: TRBJ2-7
d_call: TRBD1
clone_size: few
cdr3_nt: TGTGCCAGCAGGGGACAGGTTTACGAGCAGTACTTC
cdr3_aa: CASRGQVYEQYF

cdr3_length: 11
v_call: TRBV11-2
j_call: TRBJ1-1
d_call: -
clone_size: -
cdr3_nt: TGTGCCAGCAGCCCATTCCCTGAAGCTTTCTTT
cdr3_aa: CASSPFPEAFF

cdr3_length: 17
v_call: TRBV9
j_call: TRBJ2-2
d_call: TRBD2
clone_size: -
cdr3_nt: TGTGCCAGCAGCGGGTTAGCGGGGGGGATGAACACCGGGGAGCTGTTTTTT
cdr3_aa: CASSGLAGGMNTGELFF

cdr3_length: 15
v_call: TRBV2
j_call: TRBJ2-1
d_call: TRBD1
clone_size: -
cdr3_nt: TGTGCCAGCATGGGGCCGGGACAGGGTTTTGGGGAGCAGTTCTTC
cdr3_aa: CASMGPGQGFGEQFF

cdr3_length: 13
v_call: TRBV6-6
j_call: TRBJ2-7
d_call: -
clone_size: -
cdr3_nt: TGTGCCACTTATGGGGGGTTCCCCTACGAGCAGTACTTC
cdr3_aa: CATYGGFPYEQYF

cdr3_length: 13
v_call: TRBV18
j_call: TRBJ1-1
d_call: -
clone_size: -
cdr3_nt: TGTGCCAGCTCAAGCAGGGATTCAGCTGAAGCTTTCTTT
cdr3_aa: CASSSRDSAEAFF

cdr3_length: 17
v_call: TRBV9
j_call: TRBJ2-3
d_call: TRBD2
clone_size: -
cdr3_nt: TGTGCCAGCAGCGTAGATTCAGCGGGGGGGCTCACAGATACGCAGTATTTT
cdr3_aa: CASSVDSAGGLTDTQYF

cdr3_length: 14
v_call: TRBV9
j_call: TRBJ1-3
d_call: -
clone_size: -
cdr3_nt: TGTGCCAGCAGGCAGACTTACTCTGGAAACACCATATATTTT
cdr3_aa: CASRQTYSGNTIYF

cdr3_length: 17
v_call: TRBV4-1
j_call: TRBJ2-2
d_call: TRBD1
clone_size: -
cdr3_nt: TGCGCCAGCAGCCAAAGTCCCGGGACAGGGAACACCGGGGAGCTGTTTTTT
cdr3_aa: CASSQSPGTGNTGELFF

cdr3_length: 15
v_call: TRBV28
j_call: TRBJ2-7
d_call: -
clone_size: -
cdr3_nt: TGTGCCAGCAGTTTGCGGACAGGTCCGGGGGCCGAGCAGTACTTC
cdr3_aa: CASSLRTGPGAEQYF